The rows below give T cell receptor beta chains drawn from one sample of a study of regulatory T cells in long-lasting Graves disease. MiXCR was run by TCRdb on the multiplex PCR reads, yielding one entry per CDR3 protein. The sample consists of hundreds of thousands of distinct CDR3 sequences, 30% of them appearing once. The sample in question was peripheral blood mononuclear cells (PBMCs), obtained when the disease was refractory, from a patient treated with antithyroid drugs. The receptors originated from a female donor with Graves disease. The CDR3 runs from the conserved cysteine through the conserved F or W. The D gene is left open where the match is weak. The size entry is marked missing in some rows and otherwise reads once, few, many or a size class.

D: NA; V: TRBV12-3/TRBV12-4; J: TRBJ1-1; size: many; CDR3: CASSSGWLGTEAFF; DNA: TGTGCCAGCAGTTCCGGGTGGCTTGGCACTGAAGCTTTCTTT
D: NA; V: TRBV25-1; J: TRBJ1-2; size: few; CDR3: CASSTTYGYTF; DNA: TGTGCCAGCAGCACAACTTATGGCTACACCTTC
D: NA; V: TRBV25-1; J: TRBJ2-2; size: few; CDR3: CASSAPRQGVGELFF; DNA: TGTGCCAGCAGTGCCCCGAGGCAGGGCGTAGGGGAGCTGTTTTTT
D: NA; V: TRBV30; J: TRBJ1-2; size: few; CDR3: CAWSVTSGGYTF; DNA: TGTGCCTGGAGTGTTACCTCCGGCGGCTACACCTTC
D: NA; V: TRBV12-3/TRBV12-4; J: TRBJ1-5; size: NA; CDR3: CASSSWGDSNQPQHF; DNA: TGTGCCAGCAGTTCCTGGGGGGATAGCAATCAGCCCCAGCATTTT
D: TRBD1; V: TRBV30; J: TRBJ1-5; size: NA; CDR3: CAWSVGDRGYQPQHF; DNA: TGTGCCTGGAGTGTCGGGGACAGGGGATATCAGCCCCAGCATTTT
D: NA; V: TRBV19; J: TRBJ1-1; size: NA; CDR3: CASSILGGTVDPAYTEAFF; DNA: TGTGCCAGTAGTATTTTGGGGGGTACGGTGGACCCCGCCTACACTGAAGCTTTCTTT
D: NA; V: TRBV5-1; J: TRBJ1-6; size: few; CDR3: CASSLDRENSPLHF; DNA: TGCGCCAGCAGCTTGGACAGGGAGAATTCACCCCTCCACTTT
D: NA; V: TRBV28; J: TRBJ2-7; size: NA; CDR3: CASSFGDKLEQYF; DNA: TGTGCCAGCAGTTTTGGCGATAAGCTCGAGCAGTACTTC
D: NA; V: TRBV6-1; J: TRBJ2-2; size: few; CDR3: CAGLRTGNTGELFF; DNA: TGTGCCGGACTTCGAACAGGAAACACCGGGGAGCTGTTTTTT
D: TRBD1; V: TRBV2; J: TRBJ1-4; size: many; CDR3: CASTGGVESEKLFF; DNA: TGTGCCAGCACAGGGGGCGTTGAGAGTGAAAAACTGTTTTTT
D: NA; V: TRBV6-1; J: TRBJ1-1; size: NA; CDR3: CVNTLGVGTEAFF; DNA: TGTGTCAACACCCTCGGGGTCGGCACTGAAGCTTTCTTT
D: NA; V: TRBV2; J: TRBJ1-2; size: few; CDR3: CASSGTTYGYTF; DNA: TGTGCCAGCTCCGGGACCACCTATGGCTACACCTTC
D: NA; V: TRBV28; J: TRBJ1-1; size: many; CDR3: CASSSRGVMNTEAFF; DNA: TGTGCCAGCAGCTCTAGGGGGGTCATGAACACTGAAGCTTTCTTT
D: NA; V: TRBV27; J: TRBJ1-6; size: few; CDR3: CASSPMGGSGSPLHF; DNA: TGTGCCAGCAGCCCCATGGGAGGGTCTGGGTCACCCCTCCACTTT
D: TRBD2; V: TRBV2; J: TRBJ2-1; size: NA; CDR3: CASSEAGTSGSDEQFF; DNA: TGTGCCAGCAGCGAAGCCGGGACTAGCGGGAGTGATGAGCAGTTCTTC
D: TRBD2; V: TRBV5-4; J: TRBJ2-2; size: NA; CDR3: CASSLFLAGGDGELFF; DNA: TGTGCCAGCAGCTTATTCCTAGCGGGAGGTGACGGGGAGCTGTTTTTT
D: NA; V: TRBV5-1; J: TRBJ1-1; size: NA; CDR3: CASGGTLGAEAFF; DNA: TGCGCCAGCGGGGGGACCTTGGGGGCTGAAGCTTTCTTT
D: NA; V: TRBV3-1; J: TRBJ1-2; size: few; CDR3: CASSQDMVSLRGYTF; DNA: TGTGCCAGCAGCCAAGACATGGTCAGCCTAAGGGGCTACACCTTC
D: NA; V: TRBV6-5; J: TRBJ1-3; size: many; CDR3: CASSYSRSGNTIYF; DNA: TGTGCCAGCAGTTACTCGCGCTCTGGAAACACCATATATTTT
D: NA; V: TRBV10-3; J: TRBJ2-7; size: NA; CDR3: CAITAEPGSYEQYF; DNA: TGTGCCATCACCGCCGAGCCCGGCTCCTACGAGCAGTACTTC
D: NA; V: TRBV5-4; J: TRBJ1-1; size: few; CDR3: CASARRMDTEAFF; DNA: TGTGCCAGCGCCCGTAGGATGGACACTGAAGCTTTCTTT
D: NA; V: TRBV20-1; J: TRBJ1-1; size: few; CDR3: CSASGTTNGDTEAFF; DNA: TGCAGTGCTTCCGGGACAACTAACGGGGACACTGAAGCTTTCTTT
D: NA; V: TRBV19; J: TRBJ1-6; size: once; CDR3: CASSIDGGGSPLHF; DNA: TGTGCCAGTAGCATAGATGGGGGAGGATCACCCCTCCACTTT
D: NA; V: TRBV11-2; J: TRBJ2-7; size: many; CDR3: CASSLEGQGWYEQYF; DNA: TGTGCCAGCAGCTTAGAGGGCCAGGGGTGGTACGAGCAGTACTTC
D: NA; V: TRBV27; J: TRBJ1-2; size: many; CDR3: CASSNIRGGYTF; DNA: TGTGCCAGCAGTAACATCAGGGGCGGCTACACCTTC
D: TRBD1; V: TRBV2; J: TRBJ1-5; size: few; CDR3: CASSVQGTSNQPQHF; DNA: TGTGCCAGCAGTGTACAGGGGACTAGCAATCAGCCCCAGCATTTT
D: NA; V: TRBV11-2; J: TRBJ1-2; size: NA; CDR3: CASSLDWATPNYGYTF; DNA: TGTGCCAGCAGCTTAGATTGGGCTACACCTAACTATGGCTACACCTTC
D: NA; V: TRBV20-1; J: TRBJ1-6; size: NA; CDR3: CSAARRGNSPLHF; DNA: TGCAGTGCCGCCAGGAGGGGAAATTCACCCCTCCACTTT
D: NA; V: TRBV10-3; J: TRBJ1-2; size: NA; CDR3: CAISQVVANYGYTF; DNA: TGTGCCATATCACAGGTAGTTGCTAACTATGGCTACACCTTC
D: NA; V: TRBV29-1; J: TRBJ1-1; size: many; CDR3: CSVAPGGVNTEAFF; DNA: TGCAGCGTTGCGCCCGGGGGGGTGAACACTGAAGCTTTCTTT
D: NA; V: TRBV7-6; J: TRBJ2-7; size: few; CDR3: CASSPDVSYEQYF; DNA: TGTGCCAGCAGCCCGGACGTCTCCTACGAGCAGTACTTC
D: NA; V: TRBV19; J: TRBJ1-1; size: NA; CDR3: CASSIDGMGGTEAFF; DNA: TGTGCCAGTAGTATAGACGGCATGGGCGGCACTGAAGCTTTCTTT
D: TRBD1; V: TRBV20-1; J: TRBJ1-4; size: NA; CDR3: CSANRGQGFEKLFF; DNA: TGCAGTGCGAACCGGGGACAGGGGTTTGAAAAACTGTTTTTT
D: TRBD2; V: TRBV7-6; J: TRBJ2-7; size: NA; CDR3: CASSLERGGYEQYF; DNA: TGTGCCAGCAGCTTAGAGAGGGGAGGGTACGAGCAGTACTTC
D: NA; V: TRBV27; J: TRBJ2-7; size: NA; CDR3: CASSLRTSQYPYEQYF; DNA: TGTGCCAGCAGTCTCCGAACTAGCCAGTATCCCTACGAGCAGTACTTC
D: NA; V: TRBV7-9; J: TRBJ2-5; size: many; CDR3: CASRTVVGETQYF; DNA: TGTGCCAGCAGGACTGTGGTCGGGGAGACCCAGTACTTC
D: NA; V: TRBV7-3; J: TRBJ1-1; size: few; CDR3: CASGMGLENTEAFF; DNA: TGTGCCAGCGGGATGGGACTTGAGAACACTGAAGCTTTCTTT
D: NA; V: TRBV20-1; J: TRBJ2-3; size: NA; CDR3: CSARVEYADTQYF; DNA: TGCAGTGCTAGAGTGGAGTACGCAGATACGCAGTATTTT
D: NA; V: TRBV25-1; J: TRBJ1-1; size: NA; CDR3: CASSVSGDLIVPTIPNTEAFF; DNA: TGTGCCAGCAGTGTCTCGGGGGATCTTATCGTCCCCACGATACCGAACACTGAAGCTTTCTTT
D: TRBD1; V: TRBV7-2; J: TRBJ1-1; size: many; CDR3: CASSRDRAMNTEAFF; DNA: TGTGCCAGCAGCCGAGACAGGGCTATGAACACTGAAGCTTTCTTT